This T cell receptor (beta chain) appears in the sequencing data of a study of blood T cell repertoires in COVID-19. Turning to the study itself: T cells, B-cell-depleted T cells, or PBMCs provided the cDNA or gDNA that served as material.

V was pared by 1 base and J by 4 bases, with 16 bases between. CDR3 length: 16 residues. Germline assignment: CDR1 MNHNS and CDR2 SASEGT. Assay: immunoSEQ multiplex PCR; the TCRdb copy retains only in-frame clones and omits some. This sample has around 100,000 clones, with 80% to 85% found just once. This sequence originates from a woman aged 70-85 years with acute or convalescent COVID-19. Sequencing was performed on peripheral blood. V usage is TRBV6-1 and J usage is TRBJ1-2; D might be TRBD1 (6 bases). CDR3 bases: TGTGCCAGCAGTGAAGGGTTTGGCAGGGGAACCTATGGCTACACCTTC. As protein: CASSEGFGRGTYGYTF.